Following are 7 T cell receptor beta chains from one sample sequenced in a study of shared clonotypes between healthy human individuals. TCRdb's table, derived via immunoSEQ multiplex PCR, lists solely in-frame clones and lacks some. The sample includes about 2.2 million clones, 85% to 95% of them seen just once. Naive CD8 cells comprised CD45RO-negative, CCR7-positively selected cells, excluding terminally differentiated effector memory CD45RA+ cells. Input material: naive CD8+ T cells from PBMCs. All receptors derive from a man younger than 30 in good health. Some clones in this sample may be carry-over from other donors' samples.

This clone was seen a single time. The chain recombines TRBV5-6 with TRBJ1-1, with no clear D. Trimming removed 1 base at V and 5 bases at J, with 12 bases between. This CDR3 contains 14 residues. The germline gives CDR1 SGHDT, CDR2 YYEEEE. CDR3 protein: CASSLSSGRTEAFF. In DNA form, the CDR3 reads TGTGCCAGCAGCTTGTCTTCAGGCCGGACTGAAGCTTTCTTT.

The chain uses TRBV4-1 and TRBJ2-2; TRBD1 agrees at 9 bases. V gave up 2 bases and J gave up 7 bases; unmatched junction bases: 11. The CDR3 contains 17 residues. Germline V CDR1 and CDR2: MGHRA, YSYEKL. DNA of the CDR3: TGCGCCAGCAGCCAAAGGCCGGGACAGGGCCTTGACGGGGAGCTGTTTTTT. This sequence encodes CASSQRPGQGLDGELFF.

This clone occurred once. The rearrangement uses TRBV27 and TRBJ2-5; TRBD1 agrees at 8 bases. V was clipped by 1 base and J by 4 bases; unmatched bases: 5. Germline CDR1 is MNHEY and CDR2 is SMNVEV (reference sequence). The CDR3 totals 15 residues. CDR3 loop: CASSLWTGSRETQYF. The CDR3 DNA is TGTGCCAGCAGTTTATGGACAGGGAGCCGAGAGACCCAGTACTTC.

This clone appeared once. The same CDR3 is also encoded by other DNA sequences in this sample. Here the CDR3 reads CSVYRGSGELFF. The CDR3 DNA sequence: TGCAGCGTGTACAGGGGTTCCGGGGAGCTGTTTTTT. This chain joins TRBV29-1 and TRBJ2-2, with 7 bases lining up with TRBD1. Losses at the gene ends were 6 bases for V and 6 bases for J; bases not matched to a gene: 4. CDR3 length equals 12 residues. CDR1 and CDR2 from the germline V gene are SQVTM and ANQGSEA.

This chain links TRBV11-2 with TRBJ2-7, with a weak D call TRBD1 (5 bases). V lost 0 bases and J 2 bases, leaving 11 bases between the germline ends. The CDR3 runs 15 residues. Germline CDR1 reads SGHAT; CDR2 reads FQNNGV. CDR3 residues: CASSLEDTFPYEQYF. The CDR3 DNA follows: TGTGCCAGCAGCTTAGAGGACACCTTCCCCTACGAGCAGTACTTC.

The rearrangement uses TRBV2 and TRBJ2-2; TRBD2 matches 7 bases. Germline V lookup: CDR1 SNHLY, CDR2 FYNNEI. Trimming at V came to 6 bases and at J to 2 bases, leaving 9 bases not matched to a gene. The CDR3 runs to 16 residues. CDR3 in amino acids: CASRGLSGTNTGELFF. CDR3 nucleotides: TGTGCCAGCAGGGGACTAAGCGGGACTAACACCGGGGAGCTGTTTTTT.

The rearrangement joins TRBV7-3 to TRBJ2-1; D gene ambiguous. V dropped 2 bases and J dropped 9 bases, with 20 bases sitting between them. This CDR3 is built from 16 residues. The V gene's germline CDR1 is SGHTA and CDR2 FQGTGA. The CDR3 bases are TGTGCCAGCAGCTTAGAGGACGGCGCGAAAATGGTTGAGCAGTTCTTC. Translating gives CASSLEDGAKMVEQFF. The complete variable domain, with remaining parts taken from reference TRBV7-3 and TRBJ2-1, reads GAGVSQTPSNKVTEKGKYVELRCDPISGHTALYWYRQSLGQGPEFLIYFQGTGAADDSGLPNDRFFAVRPEGSVSTLKIQRTERGDSAVYLCASSLEDGAKMVEQFFGPGTRLTVL.